The sequence of this T cell receptor (beta chain) was determined in a study of T cell repertoires in cytomegalovirus infection. Study-wide context: Used in the study were CMV epitopes, some recently identified and HLA-C-restricted, others well-studied and HLA-B-restricted. Public TCR beta signatures indicated both CMV infection and matching HLA type. Study-wide results and caveats: Clonotype analysis showed dominance of the ex vivo response by HLA-C-restricted CMV-specific TCR beta clonotypes. Identification of carriers of CMV plus the relevant HLA was performed using cumulative public TCR beta family frequency.

Each CDR3 protein gets one entry after TCRdb re-called the reads with MiXCR. The sample has 80,000 or so distinct CDR3 sequences, 40% seen once. This clonotype was observed once. Its target is not known. The CDR3 length is 15 residues. V gave up 0 bases and J gave up 3 bases, with 12 bases separating them. Germline V gene sequence: CDR1 SGHDT, CDR2 YYEEEE. This TCR derives from a human donor in good health (CMV status not recorded). Some clones in this sample may be carry-over from other donors' samples. The V and J genes are TRBV5-6 and TRBJ1-2; D might be TRBD1 (5 bases). Source: CD8+ T cells from cultured PBMCs, taken from culture after CMV antigen stimulation. CDR3 loop: CASSLGQRADYGYTF. CDR3 in DNA: TGTGCCAGCAGCTTGGGACAGAGGGCAGACTATGGCTACACCTTC.